Presented here are 24 T cell receptor beta chains from one specimen sequenced in a study of regulatory T cells in long-lasting Graves disease. Combining iRepertoire HTBI primers with Arm-PCR of CDR3 regions, the authors built TCR beta libraries. MiXCR, run by TCRdb on the multiplex PCR reads, gives a single entry per CDR3 protein. Of about 660,000 distinct CDR3 sequences in the sample, 25% to 35% were seen once. Time point defined: persistent/refractory GD, antithyroid drugs over 5 years with positive TRAb. From PBMCs, RNA was extracted and then used to make the TCR library. The sequencing here drew on peripheral blood mononuclear cells (PBMCs), taken when the disease was refractory, from a patient treated with antithyroid drugs. Every receptor here comes from a female donor with Graves disease.

This clonotype has only a few counts. The chain combines TRBV12-3 or TRBV12-4 with TRBJ1-1, with D possibly being TRBD1 (6 bases). Trimming cost V 7 bases and J 9 bases, with 18 bases left between them. This CDR3 is 13 amino acids long. The CDR3 loop is CASTHGGEYKAFF. As DNA, the CDR3 is TGTGCCAGCACTCACGGGGGCGAATACAAAGCTTTCTTT.

The rearrangement links TRBV5-1 to TRBJ2-7, with D unresolved. Trimming removed 2 bases from V and 0 bases from J, with 9 bases in between. Germline CDR1 is SGHRS and CDR2 is YFSETQ. The CDR3 is made up of 14 amino acids. The CDR3 coding sequence is TGCGCCAGCAGCTTTTACCAGGTCTCCTACGAGCAGTACTTC. Its translation is CASSFYQVSYEQYF.

In this sample, this clonotype turned up a few times. The chain joins TRBV3-1 to TRBJ1-1; TRBD1 is a possible D gene (5 bases). Germline V CDR1 and CDR2: LGHDT, YNNKEL (reference sequence). The V gene lost 0 bases and the J gene lost 0 bases, with 8 bases spanning the gap. This CDR3 spans 15 amino acids. CDR3 residues: CASSQEGGMNTEAFF. CDR3 nucleotide sequence: TGTGCCAGCAGCCAAGAGGGGGGGATGAACACTGAAGCTTTCTTT. Full variable domain (missing parts from reference TRBV3-1 and TRBJ1-1): DTAVSQTPKYLVTQMGNDKSIKCEQNLGHDTMYWYKQDSKKFLKIMFSYNNKELIINETVPNRFSPKSPDKAHLNLHINSLELGDSAVYFCASSQEGGMNTEAFFGQGTRLTVV.

The chain joins TRBV12-3 or TRBV12-4 to TRBJ1-3; D ambiguous. V was cut by 2 bases and J by 6 bases, with 5 bases left in between. There are 12 residues in the CDR3. In DNA form, the CDR3 reads TGTGCCAGCAGTTTAACTGAAAACACCATATATTTT. Translating gives CASSLTENTIYF.

This clonotype showed up just a few times. The rearrangement joins TRBV18 to TRBJ1-5; the match to TRBD1 covers 7 bases. The germline V gene encodes CDR1 KGHSH and CDR2 LQKENI. The CDR3 is 14 amino acids. Trimming took 0 bases from V and 5 from J; bases not matched to a gene: 1. For the CDR3, the DNA is TGTGCCAGCTCACCACCGGGACAGCATCAGCCCCAGCATTTT. Its protein product is CASSPPGQHQPQHF.

This clonotype was observed a few times. V is TRBV2 and J is TRBJ2-7, with 8 bases that match TRBD1. This CDR3 is built from 14 residues. Germline assignment: CDR1 SNHLY and CDR2 FYNNEI. The trim removed 6 bases at V and 2 bases at J, leaving 6 bases unmatched. In DNA form, the CDR3 reads TGTGCCAGCAGATACGGGACAGGAGCCTACGAGCAGTACTTC. It yields the protein CASRYGTGAYEQYF.

This clonotype came up a few times. CDR3 DNA: TGTGCCAGCAGCGTAGAGGGACAGCTAAATGAAAAACTGTTTTTT. It encodes CASSVEGQLNEKLFF. The chain combines TRBV9 with TRBJ1-4; the match to TRBD1 covers 7 bases. The CDR3 spans 15 residues. Germline V lookup: CDR1 SGDLS, CDR2 YYNGEE. After removal of 0 bases from V and 5 bases from J, the junction contained 4 bases not matched to a gene.

This clonotype turned up a few times. This chain links TRBV7-6 with TRBJ1-4, with D possibly being TRBD1 (6 bases). From germline, CDR1 is SGHVS and CDR2 FNYEAQ. The V gene lost 5 bases and the J gene lost 5 bases, with 15 bases spanning the gap. This CDR3 is 15 amino acids long. In DNA, the CDR3 is TGTGCCAGCAGCGTTAGGGACACCCGAAATGAAAAACTGTTTTTT. Its protein is CASSVRDTRNEKLFF.

This chain uses TRBV15 with TRBJ1-3, with D hard to call. The CDR3 is 17 amino acids. The germline V gene encodes CDR1 LNHNV and CDR2 YYDKDF (reference sequence). With 0 bases removed from V and 0 bases from J, the gap between germline ends came to 12 bases. In DNA form, the CDR3 reads TGTGCCACCAGCAGAGATTATGGGGTCGGCTCTGGAAACACCATATATTTT. Translation: CATSRDYGVGSGNTIYF.

The rearrangement links TRBV3-1 to TRBJ2-7; D is tentatively TRBD1 or TRBD2 (6 bases each). Trimming removed 4 bases at V and 5 bases at J, with 21 bases between. This CDR3 region has 16 residues. Germline values: CDR1 LGHDT, CDR2 YNNKEL (reference sequence). The CDR3 nucleotides are TGTGCCAGCAGCCCCCGACGGCCGGGGGCGTTGAACGAGCAGTACTTC. This codes for CASSPRRPGALNEQYF.

This clonotype came up a few times. The chain joins TRBV7-9 to TRBJ2-7, with D maybe TRBD2 (5 bases). CDR1 and CDR2 from the germline V gene are SEHNR and FQNEAQ (reference sequence). Trimming stripped 4 bases from V and 0 bases from J, with 19 bases between. The CDR3 totals 17 residues. As DNA, the CDR3 is TGTGCCAGCAGCTCTCGCGTCGGGGATGCCCTCTCCTACGAGCAGTACTTC. Translating gives CASSSRVGDALSYEQYF.

Concerning this clonotype: A junction boundary mismatches the germline segment, possibly from a read error. V is TRBV6-1 and J is TRBJ1-2; D is unresolved. Germline V gives CDR1 MNHNS, CDR2 SASEGT. The CDR3 length is 13 residues. This CDR3 is CAGSAGEARGYTF. CDR3 nucleotide sequence: TGTGCCGGCAGCGCCGGGGAAGCTAGGGGCTACACCTTC.

As concerns this clonotype: Being one base from a much bigger clone, this may be a read error. V usage is TRBV11-2 and J usage is TRBJ2-4; a weak D match, TRBD1 (6 bases). This CDR3 spans 13 amino acids. Germline CDR1 SGHAT, CDR2 FQNNGV. The CDR3 reads CDSSPQGTNIQYF. CDR3 DNA: TGTGACAGCAGCCCCCAGGGGACAAACATTCAGTACTTC.

In its sample, this clonotype was seen a few times. The genes are TRBV10-3 and TRBJ2-2; 10 positions match TRBD2. Germline CDR1 and CDR2: ENHRY and SYGVKD. J was trimmed by 1 base and V by 6 bases; bases with no gene match: 5. The CDR3 is 16 amino acids. CDR3 loop: CAISRTSGGNTGELFF. For the CDR3, the DNA is TGTGCCATCAGCCGGACTAGCGGAGGGAACACCGGGGAGCTGTTTTTT.

About this clonotype itself: A much larger clonotype is one base distant, so this may be a read error. The chain combines TRBV6-1 with TRBJ1-2; maybe TRBD1 (6 bases). CDR3 length: 12 residues. Germline V gives CDR1 MNHNS, CDR2 SASEGT. DNA of the CDR3: TGTGCCAGCATTTCAGGGGTGGGCGGCTGCACCTTC. Translating gives CASISGVGGCTF.

This clonotype was seen more than once but under ten times. V and J are TRBV15 and TRBJ1-6; TRBD1 might be the D (5 bases). This CDR3 contains 12 residues. V was trimmed by 6 bases and J by 7 bases, leaving 7 bases between them. Per germline, CDR1 LNHNV and CDR2 YYDKDF (reference sequence). In DNA, the CDR3 is TGTGCCACCAGGGAGGGGAATTCACCCCTCCACTTT. It yields the protein CATREGNSPLHF.

Regarding this clonotype: Germline and junction disagree at one end, which may indicate a read error. CDR3 sequence (DNA): TGTGCCAGCAGCTTAGCCACAGCATGGCCTAACTTC. Translated, it gives CASSLATAWPNF. V and J are TRBV7-2 and TRBJ2-5; no definite D call. Germline V lookup: CDR1 SGHTA, CDR2 FQGNSA. This CDR3 contains 12 residues.

In this sample, this clonotype turned up many times. The V gene is TRBV6-1, the J gene TRBJ2-7, with TRBD1 identical over 8 bases. Losses at the gene ends were 6 bases for V and 3 bases for J; bases not matched to a gene: 7. CDR1 is MNHNS and CDR2 is SASEGT in the germline V gene. The CDR3 covers 14 residues. DNA of the CDR3: TGTGCCAGCAGCGCCGGACAGGGAGGCTACGAGCAGTACTTC. Its translation: CASSAGQGGYEQYF.

The chain links TRBV7-9 to TRBJ1-1, with TRBD1 matching 10 bases. Per the germline V gene, CDR1 is SEHNR and CDR2 is FQNEAQ (reference sequence). The CDR3 extends over 15 amino acids. The V gene end was trimmed by 5 bases and the J gene end by 4 bases; junction bases not matched to a gene: 7. The CDR3 here is CASSKTGGQGTEAFF. The CDR3 bases are TGTGCCAGCAGCAAGACAGGGGGCCAAGGCACTGAAGCTTTCTTT.

About this clonotype: One base away lies a much larger clone, so this may be a sequencing read error. The chain joins TRBV2 to TRBJ2-2, with D perhaps TRBD1 or TRBD2 (5 bases each). Germline V CDR1 and CDR2: SNHLY, FYNNEI. This CDR3 has 16 amino acids. CDR3 sequence reads: CASSPPAGIRPGEPFF. The CDR3 DNA follows: TGTGCCAGCAGCCCCCCAGCAGGGATTAGGCCCGGGGAGCCGTTTTTT.

The chain has TRBV6-9 and TRBJ1-2; possibly TRBD1 for D (5 bases). CDR1 is MNHGY, CDR2 SVAAGI, per germline. The CDR3 covers 16 residues. Trimming took off 3 bases at V and 5 bases at J, with 19 bases between the two ends. CDR3 nucleotides: TGTGCCAGCAGTTACGAGGGGACGGTTTCCTCATATGGCTACACCTTC. This codes for CASSYEGTVSSYGYTF.

In regard to this clonotype: Mismatch with germline at one junction end may stem from a read error. This chain uses TRBV5-5 with TRBJ2-5; 11 bases agree with TRBD1. Germline loops: CDR1 SGHKS, CDR2 YYEKEE (reference sequence). This CDR3 is 16 amino acids long. The CDR3 sequence: CASSTGTGGWQETQYF. The CDR3 coding sequence is TGCGCCAGCAGCACCGGGACAGGGGGATGGCAAGAGACCCAGTACTTC.

The table lists this clonotype with a few counts. This chain uses TRBV28 with TRBJ1-1, with unresolved D. V was trimmed by 4 bases and J by 1 base, leaving 10 bases between them. The CDR3 extends over 14 amino acids. The germline CDR1 and CDR2 sequences are MDHEN and SYDVKM. CDR3 DNA: TGTGCCAGCAGTTCCCCCCCCTGGAACACTGAAGCTTTCTTT. As protein: CASSSPPWNTEAFF.

This clonotype was seen only a few times. This chain links TRBV7-2 with TRBJ2-7; D is uncertain. Trimming cost V 5 bases and J 6 bases, with 11 bases left between them. The CDR3 is 12 residues long. Germline lookup yields CDR1 SGHTA and CDR2 FQGNSA. The CDR3 DNA sequence: TGTGCCAGCAGCCCGGGCAGGAGCGAGCAGTACTTC. Its protein is CASSPGRSEQYF.